This T cell receptor (beta chain) was sequenced in a study of cytomegalovirus exposure and HLA in healthy donors. Overall study results and limits: TCR association rates varied by HLA locus in a later analysis, with DRB1 highest and HLA-C lowest. At a 0.05 false discovery rate, a later analysis found about 17,000 TCR beta sequences to be associated with HLA alleles.

The PCR had 60 Vbeta and 13 Jbeta primers. TCRdb keeps only in-frame clones here, not all; method: immunoSEQ multiplex PCR. The sample carries some 200,000 clones, roughly three quarters recorded once. As concerns this clone: Its antigen is still unknown.

CDR3 length equals 12 residues. The ends were cut back, 7 bases at V and 12 bases at J, with 18 bases in the middle. Germline V gives CDR1 MNHNY, CDR2 SVGAGI (reference sequence). The TCR sequence derives from a male donor in good health and CMV-seropositive. The rearrangement joins TRBV6-6 to TRBJ1-1, with D possibly matching TRBD1 (6 bases). The sequenced material came from PBMCs. The CDR3 loop is CASTNGGRETFF. In DNA form, the CDR3 reads TGTGCCAGCACCAATGGGGGCAGGGAAACTTTCTTT.